The sequence of this T cell receptor beta chain was determined in a study of cytomegalovirus exposure and HLA in healthy donors. Overall study context: Clustering assigned 70% to 85% of the roughly 370 genotyped donors to the Caucasian-associated ancestry cluster. Study-wide findings and caveats: HLA-A and HLA-B allele assignments for most subjects were reportedly predicted accurately using TCR beta sequences. Immune exposure information comprised only CMV serostatus. A later analysis showed that HLA-associated TCR beta chains had undergone more clonal expansion than equally common others.

About this clone: Antigen specificity is unknown.

PCR was performed using 60 Vbeta and 13 Jbeta primers. TCRdb keeps only in-frame clones here, not all; method: immunoSEQ multiplex PCR. Of 160,000 or so clones listed, about 85% are singletons. The CDR3 has 13 amino acids. The ends were cut back, 7 bases at V and 4 bases at J, with 10 bases in the middle. Germline values: CDR1 LNHDA, CDR2 SQIVND (reference sequence). Sample: PBMCs. The V gene is TRBV19, the J gene TRBJ2-2, with no clear D. The sequence derives from a man between 18 and 35 years old in good health and CMV-seronegative. CDR3 region: CASKVTGTGELFF. The CDR3 DNA is TGTGCCAGTAAGGTGACTGGCACCGGGGAGCTGTTTTTT. The entire variable domain, with the rest obtained from reference TRBV19 and TRBJ2-2, is as follows: DGGITQSPKYLFRKEGQNVTLSCEQNLNHDAMYWYRQDPGQGLRLIYYSQIVNDFQKGDIAEGYSVSREKKESFPLTVTSAQKNPTAFYLCASKVTGTGELFFGEGSRLTVL.